The source of this TCR beta chain is a study of blood T cells in healthy people across ages. The second PCR ran roughly 6 to 11 cycles with a sample-barcoded 5' primer and J-beta primers. Using its own MiXCR run on the 5' RACE reads, TCRdb lists one record per CDR3 protein. The profile shows roughly 680,000 distinct CDR3 sequences, approximately 21% of them singletons. The TCR sequence derives from a man in his sixties or seventies in good health. The sequenced sample was blood.

CDR3 residues: CSAKGTAEAFF. For the CDR3, the DNA is TGCAGTGCAAAAGGGACAGCTGAAGCTTTCTTT. The chain uses TRBV20-1 and TRBJ1-1; 7 nucleotides line up with TRBD1. Germline lookup yields CDR1 DFQATT and CDR2 SNEGSKA (reference sequence). The CDR3 is made up of 11 amino acids. V shed 6 bases, J shed 6 bases, and the junction held 4 bases outside the gene matches.